The T cell receptor (beta chain) described here comes from a study of CD8 T cells in Susac syndrome. As for the study in general: Susac syndrome patients were untreated, on corticosteroids with some adding intravenous immunoglobulin, or on intravenous immunoglobulin only.

Trimming pared 5 bases from V and 2 bases from J, leaving 10 bases between. The CDR3 contains 14 residues. Germline loops: CDR1 MNHEY, CDR2 SVGAGI. Random hexamers were used to reverse transcribe an amount of about 0.45 to 1 ug RNA. TCRdb reanalysed the immunoSEQ multiplex PCR reads using MiXCR and keeps one entry per CDR3 protein. The sample includes 200,000 to 250,000 distinct CDR3 sequences, about 94% of them seen just once. This TCR was recovered from a human donor with Susac syndrome. The material sequenced was CD4+ T cells from PBMCs. The V call is TRBV6-5, the J call TRBJ1-5; D remains unclear. The CDR3 is CASSRSLRNQPQHF. The CDR3, as DNA: TGTGCCAGCAGTCGTTCCTTGCGCAATCAGCCCCAGCATTTT.